This T cell receptor beta chain was sequenced in a study of vaccination effects on CD4 cells after COVID-19. With respect to this clone: Its antigen is still unknown.

Sequencing followed a ViraFEST assay step that expanded antigen-specific CD4+ T cells with viral peptide pools. The authors isolated CD4+ T cells after approximately 9 days of culture. A PCR test confirmed that the person had SARS-CoV-2 infection between March and December 2020. Two-dose BNT162b2 or mRNA-1273 vaccination was given to participants. CDR1 and CDR2 (germline): SNHLY, FYNNEI. CDR3 size: 13 residues. Trimming left V 0 bases short and J 2 bases short, with 4 bases between. Only in-frame clones appear in the TCRdb table, and some are missing; sequencing was by immunoSEQ multiplex PCR. This sample has over 15,000 clones; around 70% occur once, and the top ten carry around a fifth.

The source is a human donor who had a prior SARS-CoV-2 infection. The J gene is TRBJ2-5, the V gene TRBV2; no firm D call. The material was CD4+ T cells from PBMCs cultured with SARS-CoV-2 spike peptides, obtained after COVID-19 vaccination. CDR3 sequence (DNA): TGTGCCAGCAGTGAAGCTAGTCAAGAGACCCAGTACTTC. Its translation is CASSEASQETQYF.